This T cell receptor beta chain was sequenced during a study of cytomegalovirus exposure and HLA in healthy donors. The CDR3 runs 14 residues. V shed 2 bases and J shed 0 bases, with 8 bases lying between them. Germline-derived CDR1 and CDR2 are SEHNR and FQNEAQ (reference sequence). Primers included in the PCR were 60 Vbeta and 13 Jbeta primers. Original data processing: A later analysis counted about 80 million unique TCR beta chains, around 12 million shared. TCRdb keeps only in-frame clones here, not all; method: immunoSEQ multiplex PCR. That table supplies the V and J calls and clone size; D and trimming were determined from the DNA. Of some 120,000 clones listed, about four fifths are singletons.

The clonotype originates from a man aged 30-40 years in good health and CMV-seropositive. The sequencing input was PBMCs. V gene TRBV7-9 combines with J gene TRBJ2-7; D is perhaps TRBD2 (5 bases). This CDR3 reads CASSLIGSSYEQYF. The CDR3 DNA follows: TGTGCCAGCAGCTTAATAGGGAGCTCCTACGAGCAGTACTTC.